The rows below give T cell receptor beta chains drawn from one sample of a study of CD8 T cells in acute hepatitis C reinfection. Only in-frame clones appear in the TCRdb table, and some are missing; sequencing was by immunoSEQ multiplex PCR. The top ten clones hold roughly 50% of a sample with over 600 clones, approximately 52% of them seen once. The input for sequencing was HCV NS3-1073 tetramer-sorted CD8+ T cells from PBMCs, taken during acute infection. The receptors were gathered from a woman between 25 and 40 years old who spontaneously cleared hepatitis C infection. Each CDR3 is given with its conserved first and last residue. Each record gives: clone size, J gene, V gene, D gene, CDR3 DNA, CDR3 protein. A D gene is named only where the DNA matches it firmly. Only some rows state a clone size, as once, few, many or a class for expanded clones.

abundance: .; j_gene: TRBJ2-7; v_gene: TRBV13; d_gene: TRBD2; CDR3nt: TGTGCCATAGGGACTAGCGGTACCTACGAGCAGTACTTC; CDR3aa: CAIGTSGTYEQYF
abundance: .; j_gene: TRBJ1-2; v_gene: TRBV4-3; d_gene: .; CDR3nt: TGCGCCAGCAGCCAAGAACCAACCGGGGTAGATGGCTACACCTTC; CDR3aa: CASSQEPTGVDGYTF
abundance: .; j_gene: TRBJ2-7; v_gene: TRBV10-3; d_gene: TRBD1; CDR3nt: TGTGCCATCAGTGAGACCCCCGGGGACAGGGTAGGTTACGAGCAGTACTTC; CDR3aa: CAISETPGDRVGYEQYF
abundance: few; j_gene: TRBJ2-2; v_gene: TRBV11-1; d_gene: TRBD2; CDR3nt: TGTGCCAGCAGCTCGAAGGGACTAGCGGGTAACACCGGGGAGCTGTTTTTT; CDR3aa: CASSSKGLAGNTGELFF
abundance: .; j_gene: TRBJ2-1; v_gene: TRBV4-3; d_gene: .; CDR3nt: TGCGCCAGCAGCCAAGAATTTGGACCTCTCGAGGAGTTCTTC; CDR3aa: CASSQEFGPLEEFF
abundance: few; j_gene: TRBJ1-2; v_gene: TRBV14; d_gene: .; CDR3nt: TGTGCCAGCAGCCAAGCGACCCACGAGGAGTATGGCTACACCTTC; CDR3aa: CASSQATHEEYGYTF
abundance: .; j_gene: TRBJ1-2; v_gene: TRBV9; d_gene: .; CDR3nt: TGTGCCAGCAGCGTAGATGGCTATTCTAACTATGGCTACACCTTC; CDR3aa: CASSVDGYSNYGYTF
abundance: .; j_gene: TRBJ2-7; v_gene: TRBV28; d_gene: TRBD1; CDR3nt: TGTGCCACCTTAACCGGGACAGGGATATACGAGCAGTACTTC; CDR3aa: CATLTGTGIYEQYF
abundance: .; j_gene: TRBJ1-1; v_gene: TRBV5-8; d_gene: .; CDR3nt: TGTGCCAGCAGCCAAGAATCAAGCACTGAAGCTTTCTTT; CDR3aa: CASSQESSTEAFF
abundance: few; j_gene: TRBJ1-2; v_gene: TRBV6-5; d_gene: .; CDR3nt: TGTGCCAGCAGGTCCGGTGCCTATGGCTACACCTTC; CDR3aa: CASRSGAYGYTF
abundance: .; j_gene: TRBJ1-1; v_gene: TRBV14; d_gene: .; CDR3nt: TGTGCCAGCAGCCAAAGCAGGGAGGTTGAAGCTTTCTTT; CDR3aa: CASSQSREVEAFF
abundance: .; j_gene: TRBJ1-3; v_gene: TRBV2; d_gene: .; CDR3nt: TGTGCCAGCAGTGAAAACACGGCAAACACCATATATTTT; CDR3aa: CASSENTANTIYF
abundance: large; j_gene: TRBJ2-7; v_gene: TRBV19; d_gene: .; CDR3nt: TGTGCCAGTAGTATACGACCATCGGGGGTGGGCGGAATCTACGAGCAGTACTTC; CDR3aa: CASSIRPSGVGGIYEQYF
abundance: few; j_gene: TRBJ2-3; v_gene: TRBV28; d_gene: TRBD1; CDR3nt: TGTGCCAGCAGTTCTTTGACAGGGGAACCAGATACGCAGTATTTT; CDR3aa: CASSSLTGEPDTQYF
abundance: .; j_gene: TRBJ2-7; v_gene: TRBV28; d_gene: TRBD1; CDR3nt: TGTGCCAGCAGACCTGGGACAGGCGAGGTTTACGAGCAGTACTTC; CDR3aa: CASRPGTGEVYEQYF
abundance: large; j_gene: TRBJ1-1; v_gene: TRBV28; d_gene: .; CDR3nt: TGTGCCAGCAGTTTCTTGGGAGGGGACTGGATGAACACTGAAGCTTTCTTT; CDR3aa: CASSFLGGDWMNTEAFF
abundance: .; j_gene: TRBJ2-3; v_gene: TRBV6-6; d_gene: TRBD2; CDR3nt: TGTGCCAGCAGAACGATAGCGGGAGGGCCTGCAGATACGCAGTATTTT; CDR3aa: CASRTIAGGPADTQYF
abundance: few; j_gene: TRBJ2-6; v_gene: TRBV28; d_gene: .; CDR3nt: TGTGCCAGCTCCTCCTCCATCGGCAGGGAGTCTGGGGCCAACGTCCTGACTTTC; CDR3aa: CASSSSIGRESGANVLTF
abundance: .; j_gene: TRBJ1-4; v_gene: TRBV4-2; d_gene: .; CDR3nt: TGTGCCAGCAGCCAAGCCCCAGGGATATGGGAAAAACTGTTTTTT; CDR3aa: CASSQAPGIWEKLFF
abundance: .; j_gene: TRBJ2-7; v_gene: TRBV28; d_gene: TRBD1; CDR3nt: TGTGCCAGCAGTTTAGTACCGGACAGGACCTACGAGCAGTACTTC; CDR3aa: CASSLVPDRTYEQYF
abundance: .; j_gene: TRBJ1-1; v_gene: TRBV5-6; d_gene: .; CDR3nt: TGTGCCAGCAGAGCTGGACAGAACACTGAAGCTTTCTTT; CDR3aa: CASRAGQNTEAFF
abundance: .; j_gene: TRBJ2-1; v_gene: TRBV28; d_gene: TRBD1; CDR3nt: TGTGCCAGCAGATCCGGGACAGGGTCGGTCAATGAGCAGTTCTTC; CDR3aa: CASRSGTGSVNEQFF
abundance: .; j_gene: TRBJ2-2; v_gene: TRBV7-2; d_gene: TRBD2; CDR3nt: TGTGCCAGCAGCTCGAAGGGACTAGCGGGTAACACCGGGGAGCTGTTTTTT; CDR3aa: CASSSKGLAGNTGELFF
abundance: few; j_gene: TRBJ1-3; v_gene: TRBV10-3; d_gene: .; CDR3nt: TGTGCCATCAGTGAGGCAGGGACTGGAAACACCATATATTTT; CDR3aa: CAISEAGTGNTIYF
abundance: .; j_gene: TRBJ1-2; v_gene: TRBV7-8; d_gene: .; CDR3nt: TGTGCCAGCAGCTTAGTGGGGGCGGATGGCTACACCTTC; CDR3aa: CASSLVGADGYTF
abundance: .; j_gene: TRBJ2-5; v_gene: TRBV6-5; d_gene: .; CDR3nt: TGTGCCAGCGGTCAAGGGACAAACCAAGAGACCCAGTACTTC; CDR3aa: CASGQGTNQETQYF
abundance: few; j_gene: TRBJ2-6; v_gene: TRBV10-1; d_gene: .; CDR3nt: TGCGCCAGCAGTTTTATTTTAAGATCGCAAAGTCGGGCCAACGTCCTGACTTTC; CDR3aa: CASSFILRSQSRANVLTF
abundance: few; j_gene: TRBJ1-6; v_gene: TRBV2; d_gene: .; CDR3nt: TGTGCCAGCAGTGACTGGCAGGGAGGATCACCCCTCCACTTT; CDR3aa: CASSDWQGGSPLHF
abundance: .; j_gene: TRBJ1-1; v_gene: TRBV5-6; d_gene: TRBD1; CDR3nt: TGTGCCAGCAGCGACTCAGGGGGCACTGAAGCTTTCTTT; CDR3aa: CASSDSGGTEAFF
abundance: .; j_gene: TRBJ2-1; v_gene: TRBV4-2; d_gene: TRBD2; CDR3nt: TGTGCCAGCAGCCAAGAGGTCTCAGCGGGAGGTGGCGATGAGCAGTTCTTC; CDR3aa: CASSQEVSAGGGDEQFF
abundance: .; j_gene: TRBJ2-3; v_gene: TRBV7-7; d_gene: .; CDR3nt: TGTGCTAGCAGCCCAAACGAGGGCCCAGATACGCAGTATTTT; CDR3aa: CASSPNEGPDTQYF
abundance: .; j_gene: TRBJ2-1; v_gene: TRBV11-2; d_gene: .; CDR3nt: TGTGCCAGCAGCTATAGCGTGGGCAATGAGCAGTTCTTC; CDR3aa: CASSYSVGNEQFF
abundance: few; j_gene: TRBJ2-7; v_gene: TRBV14; d_gene: .; CDR3nt: TGTGCCAGCAGCCAAGATGGGCAGTTTTACGAGCAGTACTTC; CDR3aa: CASSQDGQFYEQYF
abundance: .; j_gene: TRBJ2-7; v_gene: TRBV4-1; d_gene: .; CDR3nt: TGCGCCAGCAGCCAAGAATGGGGGAGCGAGCAGTACTTC; CDR3aa: CASSQEWGSEQYF
abundance: .; j_gene: TRBJ2-1; v_gene: TRBV7-3; d_gene: .; CDR3nt: TGTGCCAGCAGCTACCTTCCAGGGGACCTCAGGGGGGGATCTACAGGCAATGAGCAGTTCTTC; CDR3aa: CASSYLPGDLRGGSTGNEQFF
abundance: .; j_gene: TRBJ2-3; v_gene: TRBV6-1; d_gene: .; CDR3nt: TGTGCCAGCAGTGAACTAGGGCAGGGGTACGGCACAGATACGCAGTATTTT; CDR3aa: CASSELGQGYGTDTQYF
abundance: .; j_gene: TRBJ2-3; v_gene: TRBV2; d_gene: .; CDR3nt: TGTGCCAGCTTTCAATCAGGCACAGATACGCAGTATTTT; CDR3aa: CASFQSGTDTQYF
abundance: .; j_gene: TRBJ2-5; v_gene: TRBV2; d_gene: .; CDR3nt: TGTGCCAGCAGTCCCTTGGGGGTAGAGACCCAGTACTTC; CDR3aa: CASSPLGVETQYF
abundance: .; j_gene: TRBJ2-3; v_gene: TRBV4-3; d_gene: TRBD2; CDR3nt: TGCGCCAGCAGCCAAGAGCCAACGCTAGCGGGAGGTGGGGATACGCAGTATTTT; CDR3aa: CASSQEPTLAGGGDTQYF
abundance: .; j_gene: TRBJ2-7; v_gene: TRBV29-1; d_gene: TRBD1; CDR3nt: TGCAGCGTTGTCGGGGACAGCCACTACGAGCAGTACTTC; CDR3aa: CSVVGDSHYEQYF
abundance: .; j_gene: TRBJ2-7; v_gene: TRBV10-3; d_gene: TRBD1; CDR3nt: TGTGCCATCAGTGGGGACAGGAGCTACGAGCAGTACTTC; CDR3aa: CAISGDRSYEQYF
abundance: .; j_gene: TRBJ2-1; v_gene: TRBV5-1; d_gene: TRBD2; CDR3nt: TGCGCCAGCAGCTCCATAGCGGGGGGCCCATATGAGCAGTTCTTC; CDR3aa: CASSSIAGGPYEQFF
abundance: .; j_gene: TRBJ2-1; v_gene: TRBV7-8; d_gene: TRBD2; CDR3nt: TGTGCCAACAGCTTAGAACTAGCGGGAATCGGCAATGAGCAGTTCTTC; CDR3aa: CANSLELAGIGNEQFF
abundance: few; j_gene: TRBJ2-7; v_gene: TRBV7-8; d_gene: .; CDR3nt: TGTGCCAGCAGATTCGACAGCTACGAGCAGTACTTC; CDR3aa: CASRFDSYEQYF
abundance: .; j_gene: TRBJ2-5; v_gene: TRBV9; d_gene: TRBD2; CDR3nt: TGTGCCAGCAGCGTAGAAACTAGCGGAGGGTACCAAGAGACCCAGTACTTC; CDR3aa: CASSVETSGGYQETQYF
abundance: .; j_gene: TRBJ2-7; v_gene: TRBV29-1; d_gene: TRBD1; CDR3nt: TGCAGCGTGCTAAACCGGGACAGCTCCTACGAGCAGTACTTC; CDR3aa: CSVLNRDSSYEQYF
abundance: once; j_gene: TRBJ1-3; v_gene: TRBV7-4; d_gene: .; CDR3nt: TGTGCCAGCAGCCAGCCCACAGGGCTATTTGGAAACACCATATATTTT; CDR3aa: CASSQPTGLFGNTIYF
abundance: few; j_gene: TRBJ1-2; v_gene: TRBV12-1; d_gene: .; CDR3nt: TGTGCCAGCAGCCCGGGACAGGCGACCTCTAACTATGGCTACACCTTC; CDR3aa: CASSPGQATSNYGYTF
abundance: hyperexpanded; j_gene: TRBJ1-1; v_gene: TRBV4-2; d_gene: .; CDR3nt: TGTGCCAGCAGCCAAGAGTTGAACACTGAAGCTTTCTTT; CDR3aa: CASSQELNTEAFF
abundance: few; j_gene: TRBJ2-1; v_gene: TRBV4-2; d_gene: .; CDR3nt: TGTGCCAGCAGCCATCCTGGGGTATGGAATGAGCAGTTCTTC; CDR3aa: CASSHPGVWNEQFF
abundance: .; j_gene: TRBJ2-3; v_gene: TRBV28; d_gene: TRBD1; CDR3nt: TGTGCCAGCAGTTTATCCCTTACAGGGGATCCGATGGTAAATACGCAGTATTTT; CDR3aa: CASSLSLTGDPMVNTQYF
abundance: .; j_gene: TRBJ2-3; v_gene: TRBV28; d_gene: TRBD1; CDR3nt: TGTGCCAGCAGGACCGGGACAGGGGACGTGGATACGCAGTATTTT; CDR3aa: CASRTGTGDVDTQYF
abundance: .; j_gene: TRBJ2-7; v_gene: TRBV25-1; d_gene: TRBD2; CDR3nt: TGTGCCAGCAGCCCCGGGACTAGCGGGGAACCCTACGAGCAGTACTTC; CDR3aa: CASSPGTSGEPYEQYF
abundance: .; j_gene: TRBJ2-7; v_gene: TRBV4-2; d_gene: TRBD2; CDR3nt: TGTGCCAGCAGCCAACTAATAGCGGGAGGGGCCTACGAGCAGTACTTC; CDR3aa: CASSQLIAGGAYEQYF
abundance: .; j_gene: TRBJ1-1; v_gene: TRBV5-8; d_gene: .; CDR3nt: TGTGCCAGCAGCTTTGGACGGGACACTGAAGCTTTCTTT; CDR3aa: CASSFGRDTEAFF
abundance: large; j_gene: TRBJ1-1; v_gene: TRBV4-1; d_gene: TRBD1; CDR3nt: TGCGCCAGCAGCCAAGAGGGATCAGGGGGCACTGAAGCTTTCTTT; CDR3aa: CASSQEGSGGTEAFF
abundance: large; j_gene: TRBJ2-3; v_gene: TRBV7-3; d_gene: TRBD2; CDR3nt: TGTGCCAGCAGCTCTCACCCGGGACTAGCGGGAGGCACTAGCACAGATACGCAGTATTTT; CDR3aa: CASSSHPGLAGGTSTDTQYF
abundance: .; j_gene: TRBJ1-2; v_gene: TRBV5-4; d_gene: TRBD1; CDR3nt: TGCGCCAGCAGCCAAGATCATGGGACAGGGGAGAACTATGGCTACACCTTC; CDR3aa: CASSQDHGTGENYGYTF
abundance: few; j_gene: TRBJ2-7; v_gene: TRBV30; d_gene: TRBD1; CDR3nt: TGTGCCTGGAGTGTAATAGGACAGGGGGTCTACGAGCAGTACTTC; CDR3aa: CAWSVIGQGVYEQYF